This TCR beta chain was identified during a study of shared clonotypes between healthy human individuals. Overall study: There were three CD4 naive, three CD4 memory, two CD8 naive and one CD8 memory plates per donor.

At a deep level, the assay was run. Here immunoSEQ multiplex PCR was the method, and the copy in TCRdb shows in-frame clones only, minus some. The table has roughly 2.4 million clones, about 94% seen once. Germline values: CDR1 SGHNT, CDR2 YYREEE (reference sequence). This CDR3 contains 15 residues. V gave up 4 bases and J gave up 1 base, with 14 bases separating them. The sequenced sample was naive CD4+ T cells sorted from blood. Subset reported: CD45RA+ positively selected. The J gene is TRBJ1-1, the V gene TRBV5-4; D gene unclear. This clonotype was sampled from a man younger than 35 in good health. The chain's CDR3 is CASSVPGPSNTEAFF. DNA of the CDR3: TGTGCCAGCAGCGTGCCCGGGCCGTCGAACACTGAAGCTTTCTTT.